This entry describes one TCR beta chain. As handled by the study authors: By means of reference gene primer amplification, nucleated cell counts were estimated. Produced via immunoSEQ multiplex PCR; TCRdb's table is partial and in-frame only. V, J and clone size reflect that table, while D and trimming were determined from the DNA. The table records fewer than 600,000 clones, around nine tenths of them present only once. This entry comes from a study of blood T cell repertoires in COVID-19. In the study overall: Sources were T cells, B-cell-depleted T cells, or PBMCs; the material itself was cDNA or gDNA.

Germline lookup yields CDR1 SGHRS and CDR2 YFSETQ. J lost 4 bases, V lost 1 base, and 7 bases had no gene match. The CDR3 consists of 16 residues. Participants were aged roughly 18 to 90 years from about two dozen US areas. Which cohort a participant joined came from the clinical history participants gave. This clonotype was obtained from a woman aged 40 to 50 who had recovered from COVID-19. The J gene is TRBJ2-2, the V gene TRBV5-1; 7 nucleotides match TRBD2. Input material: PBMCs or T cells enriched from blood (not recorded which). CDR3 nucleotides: TGCGCCAGCAGCTTGCGGCGACTAGCAGGCACCGGGGAGCTGTTTTTT. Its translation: CASSLRRLAGTGELFF. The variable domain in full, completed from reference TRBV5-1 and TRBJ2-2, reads KAGVTQTPRYLIKTRGQQVTLSCSPISGHRSVSWYQQTPGQGLQFLFEYFSETQRNKGNFPGRFSGRQFSNSRSEMNVSTLELGDSALYLCASSLRRLAGTGELFFGEGSRLTVL.